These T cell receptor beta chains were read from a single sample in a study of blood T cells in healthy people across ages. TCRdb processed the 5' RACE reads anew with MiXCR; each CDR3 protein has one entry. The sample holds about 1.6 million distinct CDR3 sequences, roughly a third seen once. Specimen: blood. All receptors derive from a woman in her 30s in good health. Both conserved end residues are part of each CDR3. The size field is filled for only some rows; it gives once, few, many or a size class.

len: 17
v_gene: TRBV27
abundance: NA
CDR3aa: CASSPTAGTGDVKTQYF

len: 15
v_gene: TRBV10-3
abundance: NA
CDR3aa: CAISESGTASYEQYF

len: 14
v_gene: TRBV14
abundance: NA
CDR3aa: CASSPQGAYAEAFF

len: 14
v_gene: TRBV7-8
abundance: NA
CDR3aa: CASSLPVGQDTQYF

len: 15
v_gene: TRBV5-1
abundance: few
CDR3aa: CASSLAVDRYNEQFF

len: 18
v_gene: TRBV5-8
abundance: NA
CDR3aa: CASSLAWGQGTGADVLTF

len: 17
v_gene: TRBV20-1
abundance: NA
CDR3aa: CSARRRGQMPTNEKLFF

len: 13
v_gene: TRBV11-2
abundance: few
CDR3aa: CASSLAWGGEQYF

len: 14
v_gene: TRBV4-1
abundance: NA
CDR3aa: CASSQPRDTGELFF

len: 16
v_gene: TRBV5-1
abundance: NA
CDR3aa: CASSLGSVGRENEQYF

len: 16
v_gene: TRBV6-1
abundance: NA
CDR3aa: CASSDTKTGFNEKLFF

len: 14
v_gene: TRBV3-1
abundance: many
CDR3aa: CASSQVASTDTQYF

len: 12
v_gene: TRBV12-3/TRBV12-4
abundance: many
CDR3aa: CASSPQLYEQFF

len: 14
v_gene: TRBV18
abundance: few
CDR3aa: CVSSPRSNQETQYF

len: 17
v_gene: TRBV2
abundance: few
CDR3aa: CASKGGVRSPRSYEQYF

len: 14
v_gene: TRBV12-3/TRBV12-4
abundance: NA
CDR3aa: CASTEQGPSQPQHF

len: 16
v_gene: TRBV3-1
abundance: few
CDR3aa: CASSQGIGPGANVLTF

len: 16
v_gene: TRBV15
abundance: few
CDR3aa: CATSSVRTSGTYEQYF

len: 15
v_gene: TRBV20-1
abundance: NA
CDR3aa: CSASWVLELNTEAFF

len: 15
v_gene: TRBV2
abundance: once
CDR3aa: CASSEAGGNNQPQHF

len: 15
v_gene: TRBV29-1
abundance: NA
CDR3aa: CSGQEPGLGHNEQFF

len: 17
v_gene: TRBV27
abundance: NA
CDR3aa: CASSSWTSGVHSYEQYF

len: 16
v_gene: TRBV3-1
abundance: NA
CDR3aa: CASTYYRAGGVGELFF

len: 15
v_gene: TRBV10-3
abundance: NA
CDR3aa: CAIKDPRQGWGELFF

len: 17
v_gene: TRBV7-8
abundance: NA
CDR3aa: CTSSLALGSDTYNEQYF

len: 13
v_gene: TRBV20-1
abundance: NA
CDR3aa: CSAPDRVTDTQYF

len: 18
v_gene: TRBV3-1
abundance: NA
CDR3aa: CASSPGQFSPFNPLSYTF

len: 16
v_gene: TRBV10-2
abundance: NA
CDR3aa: CASSEARLAMIDEQFF

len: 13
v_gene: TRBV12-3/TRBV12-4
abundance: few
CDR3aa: CASSNGDSLPLHF

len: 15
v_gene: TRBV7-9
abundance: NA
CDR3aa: CASSPKGGMGETQYF

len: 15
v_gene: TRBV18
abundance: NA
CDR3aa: CASSPWPRAYNEQFF

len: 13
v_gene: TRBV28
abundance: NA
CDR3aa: CAGSTGSYNEQFF

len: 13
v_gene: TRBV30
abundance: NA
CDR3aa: CAWRRQGDKSQYF

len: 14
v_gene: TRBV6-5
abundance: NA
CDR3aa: CAGSRRAFSYEQYF

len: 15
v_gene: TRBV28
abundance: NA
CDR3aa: CASRFSGRVGNEQYF

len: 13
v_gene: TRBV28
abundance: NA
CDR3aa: CASKLTESSEQYF

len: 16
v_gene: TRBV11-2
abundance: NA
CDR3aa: CASSLALRGVADTQYF

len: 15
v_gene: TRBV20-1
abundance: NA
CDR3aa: CSARVSGFGYNEQFF

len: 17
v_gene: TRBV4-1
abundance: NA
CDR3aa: CASSQERSGGRYNEQFF

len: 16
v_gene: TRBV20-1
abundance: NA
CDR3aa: CSASGASGAPTDTQYF

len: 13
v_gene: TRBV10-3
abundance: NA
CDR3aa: CAAGTGETYGYTF

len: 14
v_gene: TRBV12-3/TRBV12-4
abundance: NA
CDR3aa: CASSVADQNQPQHF

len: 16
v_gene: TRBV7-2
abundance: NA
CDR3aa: CASSSSEGGSSYEQYF

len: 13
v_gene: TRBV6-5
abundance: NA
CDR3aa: CASSYSRMNEQYF

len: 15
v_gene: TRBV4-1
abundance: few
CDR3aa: CASSLQTSGDNEQFF

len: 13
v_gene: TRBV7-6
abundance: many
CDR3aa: CASSLNLYNEQFF

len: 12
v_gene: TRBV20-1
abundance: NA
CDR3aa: CSALGTKNIQYF

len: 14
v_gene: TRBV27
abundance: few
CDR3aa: CASSPWPLNQPQHF

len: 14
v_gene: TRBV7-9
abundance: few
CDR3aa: CASSSIGVFSAQFF

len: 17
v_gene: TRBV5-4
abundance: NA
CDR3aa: CASSSPLSGGAGNEQFF

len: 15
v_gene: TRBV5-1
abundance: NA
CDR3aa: CASSAGGRGPETQYF

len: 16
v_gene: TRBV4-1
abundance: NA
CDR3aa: CASSQDLVSTNYGYTF

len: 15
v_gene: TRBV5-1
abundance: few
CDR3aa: CASSLPYSGANVLTF

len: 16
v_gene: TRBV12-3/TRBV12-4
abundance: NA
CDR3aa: CASRPGQGVRQGTQYF

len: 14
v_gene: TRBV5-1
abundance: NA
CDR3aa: CASSLMQGPGELFF

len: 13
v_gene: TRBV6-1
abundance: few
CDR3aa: CAGSRRQAYEQYF

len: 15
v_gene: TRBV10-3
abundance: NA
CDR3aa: CAISEFRGEGTEAFF

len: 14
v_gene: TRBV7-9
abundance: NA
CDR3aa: CASSPGRTVYEQYF